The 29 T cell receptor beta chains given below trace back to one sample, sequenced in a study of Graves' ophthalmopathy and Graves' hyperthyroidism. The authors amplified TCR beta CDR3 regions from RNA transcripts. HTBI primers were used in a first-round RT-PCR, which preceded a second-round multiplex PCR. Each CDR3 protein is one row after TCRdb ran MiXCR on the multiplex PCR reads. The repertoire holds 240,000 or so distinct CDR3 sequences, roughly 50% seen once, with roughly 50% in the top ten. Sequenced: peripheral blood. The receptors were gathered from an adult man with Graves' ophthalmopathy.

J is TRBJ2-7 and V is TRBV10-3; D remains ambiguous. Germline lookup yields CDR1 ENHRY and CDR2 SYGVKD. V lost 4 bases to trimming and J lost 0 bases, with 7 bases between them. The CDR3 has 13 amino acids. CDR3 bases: TGTGCCATCAGTGTACAAAGCTCCTACGAGCAGTACTTC. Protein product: CAISVQSSYEQYF.

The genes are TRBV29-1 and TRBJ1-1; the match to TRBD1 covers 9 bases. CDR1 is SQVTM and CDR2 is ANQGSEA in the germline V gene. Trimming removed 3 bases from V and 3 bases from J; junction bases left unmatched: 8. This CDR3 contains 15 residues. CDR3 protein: CSVDETGGGDTEAFF. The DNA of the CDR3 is TGCAGCGTTGACGAGACAGGGGGTGGGGACACTGAAGCTTTCTTT.

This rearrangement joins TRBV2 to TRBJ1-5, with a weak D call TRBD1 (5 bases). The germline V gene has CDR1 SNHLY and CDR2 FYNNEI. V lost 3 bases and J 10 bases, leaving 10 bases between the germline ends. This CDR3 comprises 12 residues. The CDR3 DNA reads TGTGCCAGCAGTGACCGGGACGGCCCCCAGCATTTT. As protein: CASSDRDGPQHF.

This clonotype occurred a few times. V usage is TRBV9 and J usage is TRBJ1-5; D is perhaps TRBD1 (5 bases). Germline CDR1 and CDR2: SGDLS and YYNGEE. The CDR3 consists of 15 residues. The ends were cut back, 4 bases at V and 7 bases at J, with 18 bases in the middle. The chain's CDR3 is CASSQGAVSRQPQHF. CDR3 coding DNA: TGTGCCAGCAGCCAAGGGGCCGTGTCCAGGCAGCCCCAGCATTTT.

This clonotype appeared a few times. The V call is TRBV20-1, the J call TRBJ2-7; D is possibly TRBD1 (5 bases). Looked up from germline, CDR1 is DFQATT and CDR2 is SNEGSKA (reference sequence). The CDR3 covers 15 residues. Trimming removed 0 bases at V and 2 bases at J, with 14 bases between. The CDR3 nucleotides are TGCAGTGCTAGAGATCCCAGGGTAGGGACCTACGAGCAGTACTTC. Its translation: CSARDPRVGTYEQYF.

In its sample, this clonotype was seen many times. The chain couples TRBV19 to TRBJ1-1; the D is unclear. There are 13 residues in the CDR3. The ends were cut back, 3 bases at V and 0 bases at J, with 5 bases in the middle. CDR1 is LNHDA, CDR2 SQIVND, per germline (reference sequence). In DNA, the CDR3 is TGTGCCAGTAGTATCGGGGTGAACACTGAAGCTTTCTTT. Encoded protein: CASSIGVNTEAFF.

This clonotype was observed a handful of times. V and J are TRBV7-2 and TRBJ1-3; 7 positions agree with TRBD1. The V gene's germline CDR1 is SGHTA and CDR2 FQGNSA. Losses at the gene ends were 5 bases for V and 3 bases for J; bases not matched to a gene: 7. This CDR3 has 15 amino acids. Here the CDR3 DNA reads TGTGCCAGCAGCCAAGAGGACAGGAGTGGAAACACCATATATTTT. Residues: CASSQEDRSGNTIYF.

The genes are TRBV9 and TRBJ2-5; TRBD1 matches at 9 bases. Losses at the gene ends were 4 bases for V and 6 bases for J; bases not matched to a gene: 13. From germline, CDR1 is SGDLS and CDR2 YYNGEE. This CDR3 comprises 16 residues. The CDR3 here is CASSSEGQGYGKTQYF. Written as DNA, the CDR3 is TGTGCCAGCAGCTCAGAGGGACAGGGATACGGCAAGACCCAGTACTTC.

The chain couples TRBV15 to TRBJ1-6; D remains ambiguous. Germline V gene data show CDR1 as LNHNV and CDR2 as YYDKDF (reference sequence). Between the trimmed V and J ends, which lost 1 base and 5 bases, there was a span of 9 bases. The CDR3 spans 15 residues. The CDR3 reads CATSRGTGHNSPLHF. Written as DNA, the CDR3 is TGTGCCACCAGCAGAGGTACCGGACATAATTCACCCCTCCACTTT.

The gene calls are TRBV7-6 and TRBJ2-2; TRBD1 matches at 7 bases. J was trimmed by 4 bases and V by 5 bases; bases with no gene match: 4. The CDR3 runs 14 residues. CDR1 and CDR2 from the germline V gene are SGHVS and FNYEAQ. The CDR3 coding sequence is TGTGCCAGCAGCCCCCCAGGGGGCACCGGGGAGCTGTTTTTT. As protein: CASSPPGGTGELFF.

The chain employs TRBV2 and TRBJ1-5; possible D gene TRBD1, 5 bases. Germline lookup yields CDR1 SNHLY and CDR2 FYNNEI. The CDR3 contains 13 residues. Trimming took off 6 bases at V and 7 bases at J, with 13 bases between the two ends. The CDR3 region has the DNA TGTGCCAGCAGGGACGGGGGACCCCAGCCCCAGCATTTT. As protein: CASRDGGPQPQHF.

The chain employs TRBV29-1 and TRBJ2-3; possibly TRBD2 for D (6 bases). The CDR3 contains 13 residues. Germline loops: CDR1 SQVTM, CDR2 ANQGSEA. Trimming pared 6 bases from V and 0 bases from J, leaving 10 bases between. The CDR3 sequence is CSVVADSTDTQYF. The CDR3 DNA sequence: TGCAGCGTAGTAGCGGATAGCACAGATACGCAGTATTTT.

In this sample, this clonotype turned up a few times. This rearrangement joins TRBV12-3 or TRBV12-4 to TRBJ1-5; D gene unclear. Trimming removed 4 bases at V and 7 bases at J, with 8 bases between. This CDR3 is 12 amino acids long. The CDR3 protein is CASSSSYQPQHF. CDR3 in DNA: TGTGCCAGCAGTTCATCTTACCAGCCCCAGCATTTT.

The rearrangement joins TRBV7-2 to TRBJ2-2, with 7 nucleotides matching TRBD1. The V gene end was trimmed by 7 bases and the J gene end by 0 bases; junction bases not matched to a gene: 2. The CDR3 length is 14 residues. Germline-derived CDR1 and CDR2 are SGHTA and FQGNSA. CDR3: CASNRGPNTGELFF. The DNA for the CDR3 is TGTGCCAGCAACAGGGGCCCGAACACCGGGGAGCTGTTTTTT.

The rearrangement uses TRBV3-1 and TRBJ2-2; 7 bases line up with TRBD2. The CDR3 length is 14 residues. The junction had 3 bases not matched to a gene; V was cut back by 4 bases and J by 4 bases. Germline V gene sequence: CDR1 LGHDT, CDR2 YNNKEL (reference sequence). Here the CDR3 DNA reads TGTGCCAGCAGCCGGGAGGGGTCCACCGGGGAGCTGTTTTTT. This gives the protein CASSREGSTGELFF.

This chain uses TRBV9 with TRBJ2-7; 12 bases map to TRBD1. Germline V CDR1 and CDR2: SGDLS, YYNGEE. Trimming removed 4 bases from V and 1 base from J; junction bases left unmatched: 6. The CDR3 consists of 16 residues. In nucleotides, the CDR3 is TGTGCCAGCAGCCGGGACAGGGGGCTGGCGTCCTACGAGCAGTACTTC. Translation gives CASSRDRGLASYEQYF.

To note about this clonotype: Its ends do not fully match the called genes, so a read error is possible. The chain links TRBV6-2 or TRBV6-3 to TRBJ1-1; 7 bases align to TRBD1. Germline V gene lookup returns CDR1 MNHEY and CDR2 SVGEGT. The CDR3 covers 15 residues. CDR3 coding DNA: TGTGCCCGCAGTTACGAAACCAGGGGGGACACTGAAGCTTTCTTT. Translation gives CARSYETRGDTEAFF.

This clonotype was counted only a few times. This chain's CDR3 is CASGGTGNSPLHF. The CDR3 bases are TGTGCCAGCGGAGGGACTGGGAATTCACCCCTCCACTTT. V is TRBV2 and J is TRBJ1-6, with D possibly TRBD1 on 5 matching bases. CDR3 size: 13 residues. Germline V CDR1 and CDR2: SNHLY, FYNNEI. V lost 8 bases and J lost 7, with 12 bases in between. The full variable domain, its missing parts supplied by reference TRBV2 and TRBJ1-6, is EPEVTQTPSHQVTQMGQEVILRCVPISNHLYFYWYRQILGQKVEFLVSFYNNEISEKSEIFDDQFSVERPDGSNFTLKIRSTKLEDSAMYFCASGGTGNSPLHFGNGTRLTVT.

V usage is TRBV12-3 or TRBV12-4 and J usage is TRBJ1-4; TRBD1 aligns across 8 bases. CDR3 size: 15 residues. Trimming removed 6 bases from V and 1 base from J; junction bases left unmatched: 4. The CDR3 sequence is CASSRQGITNEKLFF. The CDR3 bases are TGTGCCAGCAGCAGACAGGGGATAACTAATGAAAAACTGTTTTTT.

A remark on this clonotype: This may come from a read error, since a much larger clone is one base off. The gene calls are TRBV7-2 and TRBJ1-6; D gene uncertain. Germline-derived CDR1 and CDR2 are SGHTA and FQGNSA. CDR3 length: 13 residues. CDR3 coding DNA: TGTGCCAACAGCCCGGACGGGAATTCACCCCTCCACTTT. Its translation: CANSPDGNSPLHF.

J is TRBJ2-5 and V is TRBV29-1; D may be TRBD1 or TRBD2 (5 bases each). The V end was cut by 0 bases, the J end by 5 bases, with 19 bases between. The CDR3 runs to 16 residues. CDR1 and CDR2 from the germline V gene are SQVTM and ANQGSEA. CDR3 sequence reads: CSVEERGAGPRETQYF. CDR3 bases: TGCAGCGTTGAAGAGAGGGGAGCAGGGCCCCGGGAGACCCAGTACTTC.

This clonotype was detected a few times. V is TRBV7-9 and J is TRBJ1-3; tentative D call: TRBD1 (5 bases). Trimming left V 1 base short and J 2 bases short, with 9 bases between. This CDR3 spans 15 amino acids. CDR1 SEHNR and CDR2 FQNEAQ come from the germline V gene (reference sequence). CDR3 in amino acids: CASSLVQGTGNTIYF. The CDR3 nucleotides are TGTGCCAGCAGCTTAGTTCAGGGTACTGGAAACACCATATATTTT.

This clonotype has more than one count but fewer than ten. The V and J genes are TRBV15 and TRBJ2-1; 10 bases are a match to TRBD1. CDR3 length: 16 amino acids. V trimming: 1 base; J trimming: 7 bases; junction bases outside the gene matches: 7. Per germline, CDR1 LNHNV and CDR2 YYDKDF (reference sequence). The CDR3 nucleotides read TGTGCCACCAGCAGAGCGGGGGACAGGGGATTGAATGAGCAGTTCTTC. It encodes CATSRAGDRGLNEQFF.

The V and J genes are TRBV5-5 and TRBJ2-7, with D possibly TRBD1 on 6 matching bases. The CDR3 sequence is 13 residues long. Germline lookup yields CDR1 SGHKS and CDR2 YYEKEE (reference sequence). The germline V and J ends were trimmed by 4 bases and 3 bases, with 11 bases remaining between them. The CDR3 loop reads CASSPGERYEQYF. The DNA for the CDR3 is TGTGCCAGCAGCCCAGGGGAGCGCTACGAGCAGTACTTC.

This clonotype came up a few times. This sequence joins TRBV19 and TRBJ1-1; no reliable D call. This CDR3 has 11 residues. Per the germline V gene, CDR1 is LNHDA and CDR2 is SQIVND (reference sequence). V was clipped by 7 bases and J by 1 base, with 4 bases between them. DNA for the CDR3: TGTGCCAGTAAAGGGAACACTGAAGCTTTCTTT. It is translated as CASKGNTEAFF.

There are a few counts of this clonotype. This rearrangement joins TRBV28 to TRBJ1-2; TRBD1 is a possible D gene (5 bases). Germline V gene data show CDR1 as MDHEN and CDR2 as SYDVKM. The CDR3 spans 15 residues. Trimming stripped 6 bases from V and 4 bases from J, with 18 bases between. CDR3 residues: CASSQRWDGFYGYTF. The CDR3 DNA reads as TGTGCCAGCAGCCAAAGATGGGACGGGTTCTATGGCTACACCTTC.

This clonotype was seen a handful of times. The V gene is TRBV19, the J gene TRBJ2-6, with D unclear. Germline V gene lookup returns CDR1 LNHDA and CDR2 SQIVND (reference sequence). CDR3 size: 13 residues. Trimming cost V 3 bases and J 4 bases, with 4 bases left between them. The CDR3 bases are TGTGCCAGTAGTATTACCGGGGCCAACGTCCTGACTTTC. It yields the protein CASSITGANVLTF.

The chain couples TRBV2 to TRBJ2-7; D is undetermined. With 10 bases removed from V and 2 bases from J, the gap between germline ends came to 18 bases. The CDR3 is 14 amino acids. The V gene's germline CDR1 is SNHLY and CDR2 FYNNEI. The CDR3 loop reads CATQRYDGPYEQYF. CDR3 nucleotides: TGTGCCACCCAGCGTTATGACGGGCCCTACGAGCAGTACTTC.

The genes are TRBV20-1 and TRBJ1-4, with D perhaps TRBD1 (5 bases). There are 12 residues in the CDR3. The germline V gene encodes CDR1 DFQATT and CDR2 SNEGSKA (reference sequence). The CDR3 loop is CRAHGGDEKLFF. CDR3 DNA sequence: TGCAGAGCCCATGGGGGAGATGAAAAACTGTTTTTT.